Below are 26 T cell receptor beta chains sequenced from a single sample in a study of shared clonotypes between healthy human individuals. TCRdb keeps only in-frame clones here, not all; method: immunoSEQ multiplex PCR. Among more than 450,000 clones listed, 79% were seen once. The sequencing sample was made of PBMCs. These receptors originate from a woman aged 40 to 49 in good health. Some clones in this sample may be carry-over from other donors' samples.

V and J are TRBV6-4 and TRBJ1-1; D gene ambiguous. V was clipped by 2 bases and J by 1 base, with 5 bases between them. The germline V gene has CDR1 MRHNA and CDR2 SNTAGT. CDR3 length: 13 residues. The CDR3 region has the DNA TGTGCCAGCAGTGACCAGGCGAACACTGAAGCTTTCTTT. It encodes CASSDQANTEAFF.

CDR3 amino acids: CASSMTGTAYNEQYF. The CDR3 DNA reads as TGTGCCAGTAGTATGACCGGGACAGCCTATAACGAGCAGTACTTC. The V call is TRBV19, the J call TRBJ2-7, with 7 bases lining up with TRBD1. CDR3 length equals 15 residues. V shed 3 bases and J 5 bases; nucleotides not matched to a gene: 10. Germline CDR1 LNHDA, CDR2 SQIVND (reference sequence). Combining the CDR3 with reference TRBV19 and TRBJ2-7 gives the whole variable domain DGGITQSPKYLFRKEGQNVTLSCEQNLNHDAMYWYRQDPGQGLRLIYYSQIVNDFQKGDIAEGYSVSREKKESFPLTVTSAQKNPTAFYLCASSMTGTAYNEQYFGPGTRLTVT.

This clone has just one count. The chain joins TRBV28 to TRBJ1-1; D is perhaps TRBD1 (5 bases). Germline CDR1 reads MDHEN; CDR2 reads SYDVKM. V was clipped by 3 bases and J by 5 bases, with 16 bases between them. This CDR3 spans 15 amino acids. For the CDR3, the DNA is TGTGCCAGCAGTTTTAACGGGATGGGGGGAACTGAAGCTTTCTTT. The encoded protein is CASSFNGMGGTEAFF.

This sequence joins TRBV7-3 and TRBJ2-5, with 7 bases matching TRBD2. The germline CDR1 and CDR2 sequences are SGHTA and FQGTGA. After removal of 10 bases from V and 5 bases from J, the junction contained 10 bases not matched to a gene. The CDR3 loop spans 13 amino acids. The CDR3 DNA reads TGTGCCATTGTACAGGTGGGGGGGGAGACCCAGTACTTC. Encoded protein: CAIVQVGGETQYF.

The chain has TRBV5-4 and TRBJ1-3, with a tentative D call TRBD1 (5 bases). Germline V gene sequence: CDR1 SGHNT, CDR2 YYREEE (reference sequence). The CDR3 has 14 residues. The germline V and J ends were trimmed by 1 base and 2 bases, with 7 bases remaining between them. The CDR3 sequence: CASSLQGTGNTIYF. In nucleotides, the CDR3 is TGTGCCAGCAGCTTGCAGGGAACTGGAAACACCATATATTTT.

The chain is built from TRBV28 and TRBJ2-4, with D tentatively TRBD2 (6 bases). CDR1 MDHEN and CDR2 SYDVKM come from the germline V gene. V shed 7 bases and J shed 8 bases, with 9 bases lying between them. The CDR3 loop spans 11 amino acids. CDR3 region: CASKWGDIQYF. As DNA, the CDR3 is TGTGCCAGCAAGTGGGGGGACATTCAGTACTTC.

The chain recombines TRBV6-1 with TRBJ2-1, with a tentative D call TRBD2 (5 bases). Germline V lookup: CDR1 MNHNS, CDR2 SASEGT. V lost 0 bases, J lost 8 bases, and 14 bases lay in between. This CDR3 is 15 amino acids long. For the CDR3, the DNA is TGTGCCAGCAGTGAAGCCGTTTTATCTAGCTATGAGCAGTTCTTC. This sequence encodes CASSEAVLSSYEQFF.

This CDR3 is CASSYRNDRNYGYTF. Written as DNA, the CDR3 is TGTGCCAGCAGTTACCGAAATGACAGGAATTACGGCTACACCTTC. V is TRBV6-6 and J is TRBJ1-2, with D tentatively TRBD1 (6 bases). The CDR3 length is 15 residues. The V end lost 2 bases, the J end lost 8 bases, and 18 bases lay between the germline ends. CDR1 is MNHNY, CDR2 SVGAGI, per germline (reference sequence).

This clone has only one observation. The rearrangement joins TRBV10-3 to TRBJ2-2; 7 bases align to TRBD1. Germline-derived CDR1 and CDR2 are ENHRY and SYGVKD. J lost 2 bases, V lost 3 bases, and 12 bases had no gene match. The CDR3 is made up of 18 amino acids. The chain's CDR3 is CAISDTMGQSSNTGELFF. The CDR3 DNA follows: TGTGCCATCAGTGACACCATGGGACAGTCCAGCAACACCGGGGAGCTGTTTTTT.

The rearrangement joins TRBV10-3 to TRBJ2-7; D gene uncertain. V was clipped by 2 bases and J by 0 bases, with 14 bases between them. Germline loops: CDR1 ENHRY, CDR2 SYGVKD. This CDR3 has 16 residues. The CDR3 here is CAISEPGGITSYEQYF. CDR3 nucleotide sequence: TGTGCCATCAGTGAGCCCGGCGGAATAACCTCCTACGAGCAGTACTTC.

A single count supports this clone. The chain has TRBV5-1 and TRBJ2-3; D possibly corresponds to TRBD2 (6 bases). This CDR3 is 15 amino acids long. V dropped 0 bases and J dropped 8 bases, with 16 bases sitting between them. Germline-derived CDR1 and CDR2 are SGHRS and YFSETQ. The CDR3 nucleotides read TGCGCCAGCAGCTTGGGCGGGATAAGTTTCGGTACGCAGTATTTT. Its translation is CASSLGGISFGTQYF. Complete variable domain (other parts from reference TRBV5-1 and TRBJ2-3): KAGVTQTPRYLIKTRGQQVTLSCSPISGHRSVSWYQQTPGQGLQFLFEYFSETQRNKGNFPGRFSGRQFSNSRSEMNVSTLELGDSALYLCASSLGGISFGTQYFGPGTRLTVL.

The CDR3: CASSQGASYEQYF. The CDR3, as DNA: TGTGCCAGCAGTCAGGGGGCCTCCTACGAGCAGTACTTC. The chain joins TRBV6-5 to TRBJ2-7, with 8 nucleotides matching TRBD1. V gave up 5 bases and J gave up 0 bases; unmatched junction bases: 0. This CDR3 comprises 13 residues. Germline V gives CDR1 MNHEY, CDR2 SVGAGI.

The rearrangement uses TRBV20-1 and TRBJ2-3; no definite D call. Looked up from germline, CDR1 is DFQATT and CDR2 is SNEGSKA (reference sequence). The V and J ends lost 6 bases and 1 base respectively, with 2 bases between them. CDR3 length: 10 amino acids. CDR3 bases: TGCAGTGCAGGCACAGATACGCAGTATTTT. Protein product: CSAGTDTQYF.

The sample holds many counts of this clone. In nucleotides, the CDR3 is TGTGCCAGCAGAAGACCTGTTCTCGAGGTCTATGGCTACACCTTC. Translating it yields CASRRPVLEVYGYTF. This chain links TRBV28 with TRBJ1-2; D not certain. Germline V lookup: CDR1 MDHEN, CDR2 SYDVKM. The CDR3 has 15 residues. V was cut by 6 bases and J by 4 bases, with 18 bases left in between.

This CDR3 is CASSYAGRGEAFF. For the CDR3, the DNA is TGTGCCAGCAGTTACGCAGGGAGAGGTGAAGCTTTCTTT. This chain uses TRBV6-5 with TRBJ1-1, with D perhaps matching TRBD1 (5 bases). The V end was cut by 2 bases, the J end by 7 bases, with 11 bases between. Per germline, CDR1 MNHEY and CDR2 SVGAGI. The CDR3 sequence is 13 residues long.

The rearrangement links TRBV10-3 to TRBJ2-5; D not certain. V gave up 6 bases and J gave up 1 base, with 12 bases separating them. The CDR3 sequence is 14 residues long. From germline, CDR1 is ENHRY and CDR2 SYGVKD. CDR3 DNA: TGTGCCATCAGGAAGGTAGGGCCCCAAGAGACCCAGTACTTC. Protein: CAIRKVGPQETQYF.

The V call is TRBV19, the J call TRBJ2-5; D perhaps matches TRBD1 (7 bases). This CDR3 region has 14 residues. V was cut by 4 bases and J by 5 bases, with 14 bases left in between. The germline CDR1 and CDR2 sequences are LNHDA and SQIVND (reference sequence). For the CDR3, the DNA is TGTGCCAGTAGTACGACAGGGACTGGGGAGACCCAGTACTTC. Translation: CASSTTGTGETQYF.

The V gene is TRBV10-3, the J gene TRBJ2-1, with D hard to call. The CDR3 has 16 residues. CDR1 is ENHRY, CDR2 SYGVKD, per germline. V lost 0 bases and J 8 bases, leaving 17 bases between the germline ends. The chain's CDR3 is CAISESISLGSHEQFF. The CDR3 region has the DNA TGTGCCATCAGTGAGTCGATTAGTCTGGGGTCGCATGAGCAGTTCTTC.

The CDR3, as DNA: TGTGCCAGCAGCTTAAATGTGGAGCAGTTCTTC. Translation gives CASSLNVEQFF. The chain combines TRBV11-2 with TRBJ2-1; D not resolved. Germline CDR1 SGHAT, CDR2 FQNNGV. The V and J ends lost 2 bases and 10 bases respectively, with 6 bases between them. The CDR3 has 11 residues.

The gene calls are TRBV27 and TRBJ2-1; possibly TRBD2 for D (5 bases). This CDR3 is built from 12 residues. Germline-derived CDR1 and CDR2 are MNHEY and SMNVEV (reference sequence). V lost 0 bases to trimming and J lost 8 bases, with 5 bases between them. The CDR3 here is CASSLSRDEQFF. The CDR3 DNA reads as TGTGCCAGCAGTTTATCGCGGGATGAGCAGTTCTTC.

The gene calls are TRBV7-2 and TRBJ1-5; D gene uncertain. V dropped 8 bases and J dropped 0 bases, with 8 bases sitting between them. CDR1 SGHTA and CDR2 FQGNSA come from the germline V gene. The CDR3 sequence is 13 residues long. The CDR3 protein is CASGPGSNQPQHF. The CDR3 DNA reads TGTGCCAGCGGCCCCGGTAGCAATCAGCCCCAGCATTTT.

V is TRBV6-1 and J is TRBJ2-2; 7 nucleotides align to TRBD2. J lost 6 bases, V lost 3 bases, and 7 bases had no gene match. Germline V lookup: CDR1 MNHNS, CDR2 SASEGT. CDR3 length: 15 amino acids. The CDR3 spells CASSDPRGSPGELFF. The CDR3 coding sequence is TGTGCCAGCAGTGATCCGCGGGGGTCCCCCGGGGAGCTGTTTTTT.

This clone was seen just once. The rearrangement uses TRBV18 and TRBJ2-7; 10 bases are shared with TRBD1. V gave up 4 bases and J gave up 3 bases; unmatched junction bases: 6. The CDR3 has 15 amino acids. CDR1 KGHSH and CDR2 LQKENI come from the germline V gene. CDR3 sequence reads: CASSLGQGVGYEQYF. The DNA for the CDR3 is TGTGCCAGCTCACTTGGACAGGGGGTAGGCTACGAGCAGTACTTC.

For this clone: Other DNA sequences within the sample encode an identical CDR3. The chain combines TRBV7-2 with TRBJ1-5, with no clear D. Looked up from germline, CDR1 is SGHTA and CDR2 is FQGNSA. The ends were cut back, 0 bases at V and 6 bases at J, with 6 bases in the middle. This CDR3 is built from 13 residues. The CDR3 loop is CASSLAGSQPQHF. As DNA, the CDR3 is TGTGCCAGCAGCTTAGCAGGGAGTCAGCCCCAGCATTTT.

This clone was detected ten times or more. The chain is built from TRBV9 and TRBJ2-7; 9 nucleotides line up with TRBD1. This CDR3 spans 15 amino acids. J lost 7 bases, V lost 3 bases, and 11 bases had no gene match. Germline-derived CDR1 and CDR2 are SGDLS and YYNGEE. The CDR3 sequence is CASSAPGQGGREQYF. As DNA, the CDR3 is TGTGCCAGCAGCGCACCGGGACAGGGAGGAAGAGAGCAGTACTTC.

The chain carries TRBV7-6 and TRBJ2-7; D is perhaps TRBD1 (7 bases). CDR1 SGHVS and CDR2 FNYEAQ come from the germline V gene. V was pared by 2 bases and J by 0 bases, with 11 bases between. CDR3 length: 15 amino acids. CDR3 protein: CASSLSQGGSYEQYF. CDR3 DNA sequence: TGTGCCAGCAGCTTATCCCAGGGGGGCTCCTACGAGCAGTACTTC.